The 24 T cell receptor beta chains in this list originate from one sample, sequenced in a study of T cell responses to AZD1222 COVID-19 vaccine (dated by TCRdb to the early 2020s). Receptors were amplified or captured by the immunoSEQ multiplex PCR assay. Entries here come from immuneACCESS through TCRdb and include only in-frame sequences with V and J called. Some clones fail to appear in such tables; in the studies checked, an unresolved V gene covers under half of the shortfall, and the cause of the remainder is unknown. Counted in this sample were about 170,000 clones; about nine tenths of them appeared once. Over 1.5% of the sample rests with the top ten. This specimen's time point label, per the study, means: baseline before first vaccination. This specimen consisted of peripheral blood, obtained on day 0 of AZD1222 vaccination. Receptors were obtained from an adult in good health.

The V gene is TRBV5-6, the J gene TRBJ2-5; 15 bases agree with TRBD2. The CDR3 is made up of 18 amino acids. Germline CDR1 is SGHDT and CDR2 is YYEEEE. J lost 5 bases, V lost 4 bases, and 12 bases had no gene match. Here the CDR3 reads CASSPSWTSGRGGETQYF. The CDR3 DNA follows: TGTGCCAGCAGCCCCTCCTGGACTAGCGGGAGGGGAGGGGAGACCCAGTACTTC.

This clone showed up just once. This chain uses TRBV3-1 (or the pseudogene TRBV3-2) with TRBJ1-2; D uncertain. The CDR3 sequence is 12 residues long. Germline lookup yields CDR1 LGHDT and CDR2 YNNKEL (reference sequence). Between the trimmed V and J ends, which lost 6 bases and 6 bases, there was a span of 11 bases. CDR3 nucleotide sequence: TGTGCCAGCAGTAGGAGGTCGAATGGCTACACCTTC. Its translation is CASSRRSNGYTF.

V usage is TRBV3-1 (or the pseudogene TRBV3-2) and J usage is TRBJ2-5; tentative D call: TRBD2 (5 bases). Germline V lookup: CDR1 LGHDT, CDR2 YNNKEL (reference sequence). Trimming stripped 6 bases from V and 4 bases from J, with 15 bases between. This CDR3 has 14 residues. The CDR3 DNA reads TGTGCCAGCAGACGTTGGCCTCTAGCAGAGACCCAGTACTTC. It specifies CASRRWPLAETQYF.

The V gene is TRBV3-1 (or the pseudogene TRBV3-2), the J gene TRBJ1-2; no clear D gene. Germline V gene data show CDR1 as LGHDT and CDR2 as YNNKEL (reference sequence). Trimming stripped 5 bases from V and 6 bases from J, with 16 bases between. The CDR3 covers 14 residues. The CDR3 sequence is CASSSRTARNGYTF. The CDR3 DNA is TGTGCCAGCAGCTCTAGGACGGCGCGGAATGGCTACACCTTC.

CDR3 amino acids: CASSPNGDRDTEAFF. In DNA form, the CDR3 reads TGTGCCAGTAGTCCTAACGGGGACAGGGACACTGAAGCTTTCTTT. The V gene is TRBV19, the J gene TRBJ1-1, with TRBD1 identical over 9 bases. Per germline, CDR1 LNHDA and CDR2 SQIVND (reference sequence). After removal of 5 bases from V and 3 bases from J, the junction contained 7 bases not matched to a gene. This CDR3 spans 15 amino acids.

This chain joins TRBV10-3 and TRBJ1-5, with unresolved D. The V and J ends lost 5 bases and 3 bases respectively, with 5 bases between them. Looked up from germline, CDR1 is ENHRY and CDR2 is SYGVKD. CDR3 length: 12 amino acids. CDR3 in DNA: TGTGCCATCAGTCCCACCAATCAGCCCCAGCATTTT. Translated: CAISPTNQPQHF.

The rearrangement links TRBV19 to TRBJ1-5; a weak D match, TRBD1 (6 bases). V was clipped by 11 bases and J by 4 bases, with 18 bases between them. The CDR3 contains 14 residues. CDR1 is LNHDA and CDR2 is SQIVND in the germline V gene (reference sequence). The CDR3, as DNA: TGTGCCTCCCGGGAGGGGGGGTGGAATCAGCCCCAGCATTTT. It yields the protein CASREGGWNQPQHF.

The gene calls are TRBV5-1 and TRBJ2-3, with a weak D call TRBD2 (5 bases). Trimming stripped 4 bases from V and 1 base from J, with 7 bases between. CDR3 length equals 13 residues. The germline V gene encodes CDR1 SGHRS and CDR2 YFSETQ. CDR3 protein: CASSNGGTDTQYF. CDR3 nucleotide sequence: TGCGCCAGCAGCAACGGGGGCACAGATACGCAGTATTTT.

CDR3 bases: TGTGCCAGCAGTTTATCTGGGAGGTACACCGGGGAGCTGTTTTTT. Translation gives CASSLSGRYTGELFF. This rearrangement joins TRBV27 to TRBJ2-2, with D perhaps TRBD2 (6 bases). The length of the CDR3 is 15 residues. The germline V and J ends were trimmed by 0 bases and 3 bases, with 8 bases remaining between them. In germline, CDR1 is MNHEY, CDR2 SMNVEV (reference sequence).

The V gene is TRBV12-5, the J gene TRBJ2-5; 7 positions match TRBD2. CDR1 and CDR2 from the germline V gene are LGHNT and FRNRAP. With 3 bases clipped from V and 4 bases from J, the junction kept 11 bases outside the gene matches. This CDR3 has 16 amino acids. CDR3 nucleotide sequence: TGTGCTAGTGGTTTTCTCGTACGCGGGAGTTCAGAGACCCAGTACTTC. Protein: CASGFLVRGSSETQYF.

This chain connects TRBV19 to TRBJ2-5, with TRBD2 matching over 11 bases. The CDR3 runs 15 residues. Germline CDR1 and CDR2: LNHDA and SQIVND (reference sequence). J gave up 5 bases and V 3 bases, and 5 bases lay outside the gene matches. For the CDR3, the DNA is TGTGCCAGTAGTATGACTAGCGGGATGGGGGAGACCCAGTACTTC. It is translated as CASSMTSGMGETQYF.

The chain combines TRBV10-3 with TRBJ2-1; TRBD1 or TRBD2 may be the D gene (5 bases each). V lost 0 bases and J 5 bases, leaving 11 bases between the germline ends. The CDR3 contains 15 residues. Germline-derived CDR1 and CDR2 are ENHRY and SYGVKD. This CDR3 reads CAISESGDPDNEQFF. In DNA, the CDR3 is TGTGCCATCAGTGAGTCGGGGGACCCAGACAATGAGCAGTTCTTC.

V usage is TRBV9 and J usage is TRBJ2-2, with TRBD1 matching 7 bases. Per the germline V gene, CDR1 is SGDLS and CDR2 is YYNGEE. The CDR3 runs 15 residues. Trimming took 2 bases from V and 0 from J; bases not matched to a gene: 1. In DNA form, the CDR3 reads TGTGCCAGCAGCGTGGGGACAGCGAACACCGGGGAGCTGTTTTTT. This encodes CASSVGTANTGELFF.

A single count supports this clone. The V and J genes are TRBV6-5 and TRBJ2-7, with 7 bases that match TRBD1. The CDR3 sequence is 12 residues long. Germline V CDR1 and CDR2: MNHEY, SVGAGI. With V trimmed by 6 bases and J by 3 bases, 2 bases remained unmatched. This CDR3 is CASRGTDYEQYF. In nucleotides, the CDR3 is TGTGCCAGCAGGGGGACAGACTACGAGCAGTACTTC.

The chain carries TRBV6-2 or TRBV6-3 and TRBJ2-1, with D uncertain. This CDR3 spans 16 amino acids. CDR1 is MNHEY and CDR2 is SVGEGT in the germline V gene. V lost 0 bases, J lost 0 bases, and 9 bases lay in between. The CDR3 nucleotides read TGTGCCAGCAGTTACTCGACTCAGAGCTCCTACAATGAGCAGTTCTTC. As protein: CASSYSTQSSYNEQFF.

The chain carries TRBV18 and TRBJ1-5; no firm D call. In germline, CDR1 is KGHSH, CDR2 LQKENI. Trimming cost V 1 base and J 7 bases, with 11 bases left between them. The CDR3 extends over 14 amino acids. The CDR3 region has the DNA TGTGCCAGCTCACCACAGCCGGGCGCACAGCCCCAGCATTTT. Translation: CASSPQPGAQPQHF.

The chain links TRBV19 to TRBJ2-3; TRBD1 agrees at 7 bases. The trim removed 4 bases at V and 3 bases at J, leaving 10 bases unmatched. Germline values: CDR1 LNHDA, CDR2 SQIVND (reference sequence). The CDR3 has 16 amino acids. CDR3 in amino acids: CASSTPGDRRTDTQYF. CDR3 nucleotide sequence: TGTGCCAGTAGTACCCCCGGGGACAGAAGAACAGATACGCAGTATTTT.

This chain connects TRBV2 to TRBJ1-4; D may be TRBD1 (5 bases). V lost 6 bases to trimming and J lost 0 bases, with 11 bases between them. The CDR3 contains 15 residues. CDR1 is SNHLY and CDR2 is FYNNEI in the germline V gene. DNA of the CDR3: TGTGCCAGCAGGCTCGACAGTTCAACTAATGAAAAACTGTTTTTT. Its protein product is CASRLDSSTNEKLFF.

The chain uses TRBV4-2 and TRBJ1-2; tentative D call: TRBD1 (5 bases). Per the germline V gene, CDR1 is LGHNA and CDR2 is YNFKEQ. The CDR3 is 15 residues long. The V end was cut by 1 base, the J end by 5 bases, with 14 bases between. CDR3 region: CASSQGATRGYGYTF. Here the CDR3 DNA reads TGTGCCAGCAGCCAAGGGGCCACCCGGGGGTATGGCTACACCTTC.

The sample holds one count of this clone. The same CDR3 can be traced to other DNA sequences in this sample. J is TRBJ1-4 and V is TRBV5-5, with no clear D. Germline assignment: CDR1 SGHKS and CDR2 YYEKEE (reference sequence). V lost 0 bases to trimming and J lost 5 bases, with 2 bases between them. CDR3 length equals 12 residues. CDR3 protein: CASSLANEKLFF. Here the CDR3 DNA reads TGTGCCAGCAGCTTGGCCAATGAAAAACTGTTTTTT.

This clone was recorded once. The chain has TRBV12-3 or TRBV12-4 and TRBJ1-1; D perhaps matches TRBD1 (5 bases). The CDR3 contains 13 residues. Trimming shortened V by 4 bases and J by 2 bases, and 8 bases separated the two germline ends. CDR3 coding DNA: TGTGCCAGCAGTTGGGGCCGCAACACTGAAGCTTTCTTT. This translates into CASSWGRNTEAFF.

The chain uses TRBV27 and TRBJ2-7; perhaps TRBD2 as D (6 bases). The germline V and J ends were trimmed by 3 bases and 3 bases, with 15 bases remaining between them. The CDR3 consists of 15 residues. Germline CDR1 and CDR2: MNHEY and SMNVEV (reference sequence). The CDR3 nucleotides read TGTGCCAGCAGTTTCTTCTCCGGGACTCTCTACGAGCAGTACTTC. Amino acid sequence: CASSFFSGTLYEQYF.

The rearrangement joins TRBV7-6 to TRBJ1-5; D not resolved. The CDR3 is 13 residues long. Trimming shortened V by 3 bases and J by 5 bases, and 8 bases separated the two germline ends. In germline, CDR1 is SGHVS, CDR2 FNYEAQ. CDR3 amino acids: CASSLLADQPQHF. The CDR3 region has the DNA TGTGCCAGCAGCTTGCTTGCGGATCAGCCCCAGCATTTT. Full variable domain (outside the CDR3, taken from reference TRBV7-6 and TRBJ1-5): GAGVSQSPRYKVTKRGQDVALRCDPISGHVSLYWYRQALGQGPEFLTYFNYEAQQDKSGLPNDRFSAERPEGSISTLTIQRTEQRDSAMYRCASSLLADQPQHFGDGTRLSIL.

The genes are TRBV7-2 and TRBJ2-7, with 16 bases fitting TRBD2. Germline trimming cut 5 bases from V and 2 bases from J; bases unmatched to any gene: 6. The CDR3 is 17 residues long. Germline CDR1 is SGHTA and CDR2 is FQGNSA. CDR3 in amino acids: CASSPSGTSGGAYEQYF. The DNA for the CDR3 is TGTGCCAGCAGCCCTAGCGGGACTAGCGGGGGGGCCTACGAGCAGTACTTC.